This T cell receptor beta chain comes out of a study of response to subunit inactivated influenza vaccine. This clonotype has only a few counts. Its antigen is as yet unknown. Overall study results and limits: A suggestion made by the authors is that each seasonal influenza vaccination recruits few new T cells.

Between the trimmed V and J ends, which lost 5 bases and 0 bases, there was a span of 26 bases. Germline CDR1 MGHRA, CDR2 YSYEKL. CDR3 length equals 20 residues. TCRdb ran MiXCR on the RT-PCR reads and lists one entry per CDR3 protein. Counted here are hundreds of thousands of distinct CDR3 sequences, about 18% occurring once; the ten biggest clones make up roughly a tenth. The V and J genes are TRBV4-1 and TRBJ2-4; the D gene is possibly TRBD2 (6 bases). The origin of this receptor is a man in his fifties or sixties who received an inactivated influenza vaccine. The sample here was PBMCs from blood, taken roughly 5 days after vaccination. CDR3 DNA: TGCGCCAGCAGCTACTCTTGGACGGATTTGGGGGGTCAAGCCAAAAACATTCAGTACTTC. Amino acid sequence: CASSYSWTDLGGQAKNIQYF.